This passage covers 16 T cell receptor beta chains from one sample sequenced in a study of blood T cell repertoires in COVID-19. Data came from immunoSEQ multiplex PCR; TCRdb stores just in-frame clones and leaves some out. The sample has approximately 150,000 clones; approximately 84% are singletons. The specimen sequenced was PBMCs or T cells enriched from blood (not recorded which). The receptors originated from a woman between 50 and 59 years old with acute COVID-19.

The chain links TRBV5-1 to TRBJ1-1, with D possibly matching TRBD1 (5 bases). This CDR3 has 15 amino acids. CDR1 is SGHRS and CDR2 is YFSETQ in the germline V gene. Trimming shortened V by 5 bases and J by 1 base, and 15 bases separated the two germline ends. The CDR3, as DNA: TGCGCCAGCAGATCGCGGGGGGAACAGAACACTGAAGCTTTCTTT. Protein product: CASRSRGEQNTEAFF.

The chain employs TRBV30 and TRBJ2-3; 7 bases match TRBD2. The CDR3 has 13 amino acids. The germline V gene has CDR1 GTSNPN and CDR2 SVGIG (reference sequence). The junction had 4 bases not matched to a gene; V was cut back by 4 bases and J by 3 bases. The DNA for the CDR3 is TGTGCCTGGATAGGGCGGGAGACAGATACGCAGTATTTT. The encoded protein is CAWIGRETDTQYF.

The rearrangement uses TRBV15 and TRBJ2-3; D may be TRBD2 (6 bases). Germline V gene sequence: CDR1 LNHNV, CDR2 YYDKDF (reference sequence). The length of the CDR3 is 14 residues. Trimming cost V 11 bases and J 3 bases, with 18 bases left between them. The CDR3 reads CASKAVAGTDTQYF. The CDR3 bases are TGTGCCTCAAAGGCGGTGGCGGGGACAGATACGCAGTATTTT. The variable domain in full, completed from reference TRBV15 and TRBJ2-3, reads DAMVIQNPRYQVTQFGKPVTLSCSQTLNHNVMYWYQQKSSQAPKLLFHYYDKDFNNEADTPDNFQSRRPNTSFCFLDIRSPGLGDTAMYLCASKAVAGTDTQYFGPGTRLTVL.

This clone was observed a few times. CDR3 residues: CASSLGGGTGGFHEQYF. CDR3 DNA sequence: TGCGCCAGCAGCTTAGGCGGCGGGACAGGGGGCTTCCACGAGCAGTACTTC. The J gene is TRBJ2-7, the V gene TRBV5-1; 12 bases line up with TRBD1. V was pared by 2 bases and J by 5 bases, with 11 bases of the junction left unmatched. CDR3 length: 17 amino acids. Germline V gene sequence: CDR1 SGHRS, CDR2 YFSETQ.

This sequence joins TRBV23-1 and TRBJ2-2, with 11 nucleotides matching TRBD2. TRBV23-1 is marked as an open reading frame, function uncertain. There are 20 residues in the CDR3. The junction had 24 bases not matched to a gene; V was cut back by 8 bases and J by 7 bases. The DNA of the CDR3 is TGCGCCAGCTCCCCATTAATGTTAGCGGGAGGGTCCTTTTTCGGCGGGGAGCTGTTTTTT. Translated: CASSPLMLAGGSFFGGELFF.

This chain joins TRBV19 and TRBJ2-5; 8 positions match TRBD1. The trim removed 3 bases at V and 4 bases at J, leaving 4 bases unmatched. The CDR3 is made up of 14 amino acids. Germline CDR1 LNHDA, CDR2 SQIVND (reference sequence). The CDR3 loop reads CASSIGGTGETQYF. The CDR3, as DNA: TGTGCCAGTAGTATTGGTGGGACAGGAGAGACCCAGTACTTC.

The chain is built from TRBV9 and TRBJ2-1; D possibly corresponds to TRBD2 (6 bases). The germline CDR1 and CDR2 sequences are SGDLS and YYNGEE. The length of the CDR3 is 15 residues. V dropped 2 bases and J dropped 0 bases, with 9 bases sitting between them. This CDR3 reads CASSVASDSYNEQFF. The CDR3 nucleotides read TGTGCCAGCAGCGTTGCTAGCGACTCCTACAATGAGCAGTTCTTC.

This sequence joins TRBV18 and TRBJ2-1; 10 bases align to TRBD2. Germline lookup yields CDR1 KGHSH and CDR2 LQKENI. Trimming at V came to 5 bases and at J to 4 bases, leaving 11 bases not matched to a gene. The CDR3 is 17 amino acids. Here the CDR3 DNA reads TGTGCCAGCTCATCCGAGCGGGAGGGCCAGAAATACAATGAGCAGTTCTTC. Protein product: CASSSEREGQKYNEQFF.

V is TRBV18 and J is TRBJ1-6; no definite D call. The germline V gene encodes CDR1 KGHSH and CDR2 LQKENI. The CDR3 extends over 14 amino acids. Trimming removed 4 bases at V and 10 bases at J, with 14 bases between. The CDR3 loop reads CASSRSGEWSPLHF. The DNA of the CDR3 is TGTGCCAGCTCACGATCCGGGGAGTGGTCACCCCTCCACTTT.

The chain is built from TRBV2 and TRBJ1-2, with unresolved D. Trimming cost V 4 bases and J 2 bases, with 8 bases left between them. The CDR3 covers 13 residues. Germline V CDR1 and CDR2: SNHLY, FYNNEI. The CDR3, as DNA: TGTGCCAGCAGTGTAATCCAGAACTATGGCTACACCTTC. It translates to CASSVIQNYGYTF.

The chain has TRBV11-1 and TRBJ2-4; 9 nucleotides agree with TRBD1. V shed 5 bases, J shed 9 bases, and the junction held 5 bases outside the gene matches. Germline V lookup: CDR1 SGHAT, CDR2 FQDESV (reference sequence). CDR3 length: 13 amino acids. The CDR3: CASSQDRGSIQYF. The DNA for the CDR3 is TGTGCCAGCAGCCAGGACAGGGGTAGCATTCAGTACTTC.

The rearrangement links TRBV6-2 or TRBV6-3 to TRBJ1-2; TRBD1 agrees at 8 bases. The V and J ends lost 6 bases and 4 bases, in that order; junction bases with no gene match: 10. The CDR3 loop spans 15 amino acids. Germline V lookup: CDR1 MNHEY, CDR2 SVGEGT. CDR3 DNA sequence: TGTGCCAGCAGCCGTGTACAGGGGGTGAGCTATGGCTACACCTTC. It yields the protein CASSRVQGVSYGYTF.

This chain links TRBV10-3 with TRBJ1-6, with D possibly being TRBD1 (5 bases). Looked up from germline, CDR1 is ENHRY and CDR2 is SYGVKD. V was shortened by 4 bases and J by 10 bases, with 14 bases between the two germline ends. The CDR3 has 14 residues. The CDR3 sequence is CAISAQDRGSPLHF. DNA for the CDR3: TGTGCCATCAGTGCCCAGGACCGGGGGTCACCCCTCCACTTT.

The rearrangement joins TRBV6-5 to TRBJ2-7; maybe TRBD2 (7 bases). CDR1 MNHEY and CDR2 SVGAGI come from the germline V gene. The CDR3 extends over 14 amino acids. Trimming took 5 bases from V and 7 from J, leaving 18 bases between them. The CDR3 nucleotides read TGTGCCAGCAGTACCGAGGGGGGGATCGGGGAGCAGTACTTC. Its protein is CASSTEGGIGEQYF.

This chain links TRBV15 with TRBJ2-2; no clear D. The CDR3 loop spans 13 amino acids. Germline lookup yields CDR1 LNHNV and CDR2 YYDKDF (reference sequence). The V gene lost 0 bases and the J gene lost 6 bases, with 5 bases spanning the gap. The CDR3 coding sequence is TGTGCCACCAGCAGAGACGTAGCCGGGGAGCTGTTTTTT. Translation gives CATSRDVAGELFF. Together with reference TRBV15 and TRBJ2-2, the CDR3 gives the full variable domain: DAMVIQNPRYQVTQFGKPVTLSCSQTLNHNVMYWYQQKSSQAPKLLFHYYDKDFNNEADTPDNFQSRRPNTSFCFLDIRSPGLGDTAMYLCATSRDVAGELFFGEGSRLTVL.

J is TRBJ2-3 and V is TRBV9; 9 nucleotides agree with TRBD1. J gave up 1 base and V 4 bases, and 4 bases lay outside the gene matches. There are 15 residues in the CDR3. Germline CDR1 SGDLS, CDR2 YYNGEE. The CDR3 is CASSRQGVGTDTQYF. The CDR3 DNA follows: TGTGCCAGCAGCCGACAGGGGGTAGGCACAGATACGCAGTATTTT.